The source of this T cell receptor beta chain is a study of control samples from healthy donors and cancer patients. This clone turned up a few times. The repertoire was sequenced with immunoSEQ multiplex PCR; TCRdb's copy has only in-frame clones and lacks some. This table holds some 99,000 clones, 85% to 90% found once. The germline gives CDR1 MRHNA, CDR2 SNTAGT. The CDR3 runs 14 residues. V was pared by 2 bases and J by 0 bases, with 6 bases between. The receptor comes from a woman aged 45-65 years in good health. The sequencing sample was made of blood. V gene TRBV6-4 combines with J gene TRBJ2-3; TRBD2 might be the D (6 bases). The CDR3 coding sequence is TGTGCCAGCAGTGACAGCGGGAGCACAGATACGCAGTATTTT. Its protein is CASSDSGSTDTQYF.